Below are 5 T cell receptor beta chains sequenced from a single sample in a study of T cell responses to AZD1222 COVID-19 vaccine. Sequencing used immunoSEQ multiplex PCR; TCRdb keeps in-frame clones, though not all of them. Altogether 90,000 to 100,000 clones are present, around nine tenths being singletons, with the ten largest covering around 2.7%. The input for sequencing was peripheral blood, taken on day 0 of AZD1222 vaccination. The receptors come from an adult in good health.

The chain joins TRBV9 to TRBJ2-2; a weak D match, TRBD2 (6 bases). Germline CDR1 reads SGDLS; CDR2 reads YYNGEE. V lost 1 base, J lost 7 bases, and 14 bases lay in between. The CDR3 runs 15 residues. CDR3: CASSVTAAGGGELFF. As DNA, the CDR3 is TGTGCCAGCAGCGTAACGGCCGCCGGGGGCGGGGAGCTGTTTTTT.

The chain recombines TRBV6-5 with TRBJ1-1; TRBD1 agrees at 9 bases. Trimming at V came to 4 bases and at J to 1 base, leaving 1 base not matched to a gene. Germline V CDR1 and CDR2: MNHEY, SVGAGI. This CDR3 is 14 amino acids long. CDR3 loop: CASSWGQGNTEAFF. The CDR3 bases are TGTGCCAGCAGTTGGGGACAGGGGAACACTGAAGCTTTCTTT.

This chain connects TRBV7-2 to TRBJ2-7, with TRBD2 identical over 9 bases. The CDR3 is 17 residues long. Per the germline V gene, CDR1 is SGHTA and CDR2 is FQGNSA. V shed 3 bases, J shed 0 bases, and the junction held 9 bases outside the gene matches. DNA for the CDR3: TGTGCCAGCAGCTTGAGCGGGGGGTCGCTATTCTCCTACGAGCAGTACTTC. This sequence encodes CASSLSGGSLFSYEQYF.

This clone was seen once. V gene TRBV14 combines with J gene TRBJ2-3; no clear D gene. The germline V and J ends were trimmed by 4 bases and 5 bases, with 7 bases remaining between them. CDR3 length: 12 amino acids. The germline V gene encodes CDR1 SGHDN and CDR2 FVKESK. The CDR3 DNA follows: TGTGCCAGCAGCCCTTCAATAGATACGCAGTATTTT. This gives the protein CASSPSIDTQYF.

CDR3 in amino acids: CSVAFLAGRQETQYF. DNA for the CDR3: TGCAGCGTGGCATTTTTGGCCGGGCGTCAAGAGACCCAGTACTTC. V is TRBV29-1 and J is TRBJ2-5; D is uncertain. With 6 bases removed from V and 2 bases from J, the gap between germline ends came to 19 bases. There are 15 residues in the CDR3. Germline V gene sequence: CDR1 SQVTM, CDR2 ANQGSEA.